The TCR beta chain described here comes from a study of cytomegalovirus exposure and HLA in healthy donors. Study observations and caveats: TCR association rates varied by HLA locus in a later analysis, with DRB1 highest and HLA-C lowest.

Concerning this clone: Its antigen is unknown.

V gave up 1 base and J gave up 12 bases; unmatched junction bases: 9. CDR1 is SGHAT, CDR2 FQNNGV, per germline. This CDR3 is built from 15 residues. Both 60 Vbeta primers and 13 Jbeta primers went into the PCR. The assay was immunoSEQ multiplex PCR, and TCRdb's table has in-frame clones only and misses some. The table lists over 150,000 clones, about 77% of them singletons. The source material was PBMCs. The rearrangement joins TRBV11-2 to TRBJ2-1; 10 nucleotides line up with TRBD2. This clonotype originated in a woman aged 25 to 39 in good health and CMV-seronegative. The CDR3 sequence: CASSLVMASGGGQFF. In DNA, the CDR3 is TGTGCCAGCAGCTTAGTAATGGCTAGCGGGGGTGGGCAGTTCTTC.